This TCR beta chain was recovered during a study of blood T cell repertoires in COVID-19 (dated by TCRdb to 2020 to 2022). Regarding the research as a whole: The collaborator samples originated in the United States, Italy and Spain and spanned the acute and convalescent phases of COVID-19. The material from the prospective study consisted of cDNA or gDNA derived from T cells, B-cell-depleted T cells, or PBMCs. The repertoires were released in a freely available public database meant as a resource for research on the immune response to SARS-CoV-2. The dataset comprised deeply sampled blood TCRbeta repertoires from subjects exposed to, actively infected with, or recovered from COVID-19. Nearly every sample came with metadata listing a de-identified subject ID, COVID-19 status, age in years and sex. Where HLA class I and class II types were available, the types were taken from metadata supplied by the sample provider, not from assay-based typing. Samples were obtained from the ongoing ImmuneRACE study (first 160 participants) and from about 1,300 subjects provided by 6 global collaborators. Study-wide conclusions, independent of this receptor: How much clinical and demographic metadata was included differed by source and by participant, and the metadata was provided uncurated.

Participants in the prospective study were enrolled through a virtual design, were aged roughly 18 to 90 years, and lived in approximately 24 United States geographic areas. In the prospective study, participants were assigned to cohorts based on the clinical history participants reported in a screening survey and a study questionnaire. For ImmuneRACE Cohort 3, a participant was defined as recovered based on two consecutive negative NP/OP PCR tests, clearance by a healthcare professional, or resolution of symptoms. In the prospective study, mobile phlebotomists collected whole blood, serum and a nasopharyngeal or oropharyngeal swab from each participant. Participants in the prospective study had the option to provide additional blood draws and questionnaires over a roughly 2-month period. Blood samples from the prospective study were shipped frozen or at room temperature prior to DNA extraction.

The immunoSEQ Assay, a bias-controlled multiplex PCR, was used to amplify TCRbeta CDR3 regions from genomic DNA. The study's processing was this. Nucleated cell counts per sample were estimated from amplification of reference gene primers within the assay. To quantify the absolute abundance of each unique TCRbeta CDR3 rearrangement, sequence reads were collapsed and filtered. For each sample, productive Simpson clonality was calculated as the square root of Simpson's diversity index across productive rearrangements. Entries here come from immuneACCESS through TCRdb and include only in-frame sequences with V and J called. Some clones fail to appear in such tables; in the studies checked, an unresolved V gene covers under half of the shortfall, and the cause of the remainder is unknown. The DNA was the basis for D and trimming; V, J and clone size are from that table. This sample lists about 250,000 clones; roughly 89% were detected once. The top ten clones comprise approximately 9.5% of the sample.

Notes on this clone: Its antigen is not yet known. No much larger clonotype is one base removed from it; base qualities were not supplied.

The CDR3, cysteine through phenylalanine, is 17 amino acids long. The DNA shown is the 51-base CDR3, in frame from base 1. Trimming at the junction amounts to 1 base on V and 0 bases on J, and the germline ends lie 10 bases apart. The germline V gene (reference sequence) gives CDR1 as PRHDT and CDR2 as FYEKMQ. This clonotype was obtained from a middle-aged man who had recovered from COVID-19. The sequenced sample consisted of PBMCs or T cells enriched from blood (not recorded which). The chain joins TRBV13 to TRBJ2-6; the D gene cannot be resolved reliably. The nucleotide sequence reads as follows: TGTGCCAGCAGCTTAGAACCCTCAGACTCTGGGGCCAACGTCCTGACTTTC. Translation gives CASSLEPSDSGANVLTF.